This TCR beta chain was sequenced during a study of blood T cell repertoires in COVID-19. The overall study: The analysed material was cDNA or gDNA that came from T cells, B-cell-depleted T cells, or PBMCs.

The V and J ends lost 2 bases and 3 bases respectively, with 11 bases between them. CDR3 length: 14 amino acids. The germline V gene has CDR1 GTSNPN and CDR2 SVGIG (reference sequence). Some clones are missing from TCRdb's copy, which holds only in-frame ones; the method was immunoSEQ multiplex PCR. The data contain about 37,000 clones, around nine tenths of them seen just once; the ten biggest clones take up under 65%. This clone was seen a handful of times. Source material: peripheral blood. The receptor was derived from a man in his sixties or seventies with acute or convalescent COVID-19. This sequence joins TRBV30 and TRBJ2-1; possible D gene TRBD2, 5 bases. The CDR3 loop reads CAWSPGRNYNEQFF. The CDR3 DNA reads as TGTGCCTGGAGTCCGGGAAGAAACTACAATGAGCAGTTCTTC.